This T cell receptor beta chain was captured by sequencing in a study of human T cells and chemical hapten exposure. Noted time point: pre-sensitization, week 0. Treatment of the sample: therapeutic diphenylcyclopropenone sensitization with weekly scalp DPC. CDR1 and CDR2 (germline): SGHNT, YENEEA. The ends lost 5 bases at V and 5 bases at J; junction bases unmatched: 8. This CDR3 contains 14 residues. This clonotype occurred many times. TCRdb itself ran the RACE reads through MiXCR, one entry per CDR3 protein. This table has some 39,000 distinct CDR3 sequences, about 7.6% appearing once. The chain recombines TRBV11-3 with TRBJ2-7, with TRBD2 matching 8 bases. This material consisted of whole blood, taken in connection with sensitization to the hapten diphenylcyclopropenone (DPC). This clonotype was sampled from a woman aged 50 to 65 with alopecia areata. Some clones in this sample may be carry-over from other donors' samples. The CDR3 DNA is TGTGCCAGCAGCCGACGGGAGGGCCACGACGAGCAGTACTTC. Protein: CASSRREGHDEQYF.